This TCR beta chain was sequenced in a study of control samples from healthy donors and cancer patients. Trimming removed 4 bases from V and 6 bases from J, with 7 bases in between. The CDR3 has 11 amino acids. Some clones are missing from TCRdb's copy, which holds only in-frame ones; the method was immunoSEQ multiplex PCR. The profile covers around 80,000 clones, with 70% to 90% appearing a single time and 5% to 7% taken by the ten largest. The chain is built from TRBV12-3 or TRBV12-4 and TRBJ2-7, with D unresolved. This sequence originates from a woman between 50 and 59 years old in good health. The specimen was blood. This CDR3 reads CASSSLAEQYF. In nucleotides, the CDR3 is TGTGCCAGCAGTTCTCTCGCCGAGCAGTACTTC.